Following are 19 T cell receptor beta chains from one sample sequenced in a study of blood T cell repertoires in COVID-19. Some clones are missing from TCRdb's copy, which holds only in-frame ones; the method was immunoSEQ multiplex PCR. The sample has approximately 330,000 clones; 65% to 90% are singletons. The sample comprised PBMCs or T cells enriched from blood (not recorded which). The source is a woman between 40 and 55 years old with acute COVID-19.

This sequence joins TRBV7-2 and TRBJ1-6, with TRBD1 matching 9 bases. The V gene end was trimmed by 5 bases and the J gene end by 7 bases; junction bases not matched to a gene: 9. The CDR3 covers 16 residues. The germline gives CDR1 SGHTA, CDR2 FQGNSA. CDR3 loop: CASSRDRAINNSPLHF. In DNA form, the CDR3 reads TGTGCCAGCAGCCGGGACAGGGCTATTAACAATTCACCCCTCCACTTT. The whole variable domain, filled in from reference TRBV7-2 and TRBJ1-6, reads GAGVSQSPSNKVTEKGKDVELRCDPISGHTALYWYRQSLGQGLEFLIYFQGNSAPDKSGLPSDRFSAERTGGSVSTLTIQRTQQEDSAVYLCASSRDRAINNSPLHFGNGTRLTVT.

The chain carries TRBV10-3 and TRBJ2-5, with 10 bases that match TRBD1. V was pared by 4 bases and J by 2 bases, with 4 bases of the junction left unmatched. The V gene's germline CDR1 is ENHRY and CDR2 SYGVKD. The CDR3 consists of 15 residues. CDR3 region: CAISVSGQGQETQYF. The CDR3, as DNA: TGTGCCATCAGTGTGTCGGGACAGGGGCAAGAGACCCAGTACTTC.

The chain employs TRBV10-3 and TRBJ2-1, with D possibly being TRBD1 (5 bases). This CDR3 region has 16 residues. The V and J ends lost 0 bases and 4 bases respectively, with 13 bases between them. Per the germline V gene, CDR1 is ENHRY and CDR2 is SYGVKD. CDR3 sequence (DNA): TGTGCCATCAGTGAGTCAGAAAAGGGGCCGTACAATGAGCAGTTCTTC. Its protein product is CAISESEKGPYNEQFF.

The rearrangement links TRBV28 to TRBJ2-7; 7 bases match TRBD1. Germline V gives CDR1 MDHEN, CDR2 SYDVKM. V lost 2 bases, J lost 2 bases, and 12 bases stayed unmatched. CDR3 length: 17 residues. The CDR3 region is CASSLTQTGVTTYEQYF. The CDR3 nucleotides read TGTGCCAGCAGTTTAACTCAAACAGGGGTAACGACCTACGAGCAGTACTTC. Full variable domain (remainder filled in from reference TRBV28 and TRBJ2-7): DVKVTQSSRYLVKRTGEKVFLECVQDMDHENMFWYRQDPGLGLRLIYFSYDVKMKEKGDIPEGYSVSREKKERFSLILESASTNQTSMYLCASSLTQTGVTTYEQYFGPGTRLTVT.

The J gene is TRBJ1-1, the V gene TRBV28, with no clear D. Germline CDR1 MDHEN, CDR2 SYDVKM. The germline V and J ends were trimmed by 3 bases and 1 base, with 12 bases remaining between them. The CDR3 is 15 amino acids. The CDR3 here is CASSFRSSGNTEAFF. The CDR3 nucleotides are TGTGCCAGCAGTTTTCGGTCCTCAGGGAACACTGAAGCTTTCTTT.

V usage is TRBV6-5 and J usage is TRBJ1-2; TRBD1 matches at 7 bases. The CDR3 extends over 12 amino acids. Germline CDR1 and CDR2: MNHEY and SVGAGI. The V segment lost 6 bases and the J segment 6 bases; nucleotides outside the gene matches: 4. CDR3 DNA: TGTGCCAGCAGGGGAACAGGGGATGGCTACACCTTC. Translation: CASRGTGDGYTF.

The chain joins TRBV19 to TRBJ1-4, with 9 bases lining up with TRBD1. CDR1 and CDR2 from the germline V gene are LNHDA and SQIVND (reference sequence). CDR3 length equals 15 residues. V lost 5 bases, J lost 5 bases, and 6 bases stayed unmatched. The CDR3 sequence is CASSAAGTGNEKLFF. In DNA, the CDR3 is TGTGCCAGTAGTGCCGCCGGGACAGGGAATGAAAAACTGTTTTTT. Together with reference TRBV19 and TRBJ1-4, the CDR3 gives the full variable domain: DGGITQSPKYLFRKEGQNVTLSCEQNLNHDAMYWYRQDPGQGLRLIYYSQIVNDFQKGDIAEGYSVSREKKESFPLTVTSAQKNPTAFYLCASSAAGTGNEKLFFGSGTQLSVL.

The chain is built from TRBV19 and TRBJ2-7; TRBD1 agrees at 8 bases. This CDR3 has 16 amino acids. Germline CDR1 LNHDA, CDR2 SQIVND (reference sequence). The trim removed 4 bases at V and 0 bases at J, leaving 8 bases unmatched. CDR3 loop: CASSTIDRGRSYEQYF. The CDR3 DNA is TGTGCCAGTAGTACAATAGACAGGGGACGCTCCTACGAGCAGTACTTC.

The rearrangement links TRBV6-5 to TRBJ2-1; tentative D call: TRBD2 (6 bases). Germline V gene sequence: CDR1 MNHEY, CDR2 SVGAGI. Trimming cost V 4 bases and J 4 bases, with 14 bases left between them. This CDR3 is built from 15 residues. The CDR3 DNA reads TGTGCCAGCAGTTTCGGGAGTTTGGGATACAATGAGCAGTTCTTC. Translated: CASSFGSLGYNEQFF.

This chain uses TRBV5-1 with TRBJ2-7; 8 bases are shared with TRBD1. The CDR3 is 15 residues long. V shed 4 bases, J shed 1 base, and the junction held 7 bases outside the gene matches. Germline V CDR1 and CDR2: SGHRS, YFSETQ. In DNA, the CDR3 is TGCGCCAGCAGCCGGGGACAGGACATATCCTACGAGCAGTACTTC. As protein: CASSRGQDISYEQYF.

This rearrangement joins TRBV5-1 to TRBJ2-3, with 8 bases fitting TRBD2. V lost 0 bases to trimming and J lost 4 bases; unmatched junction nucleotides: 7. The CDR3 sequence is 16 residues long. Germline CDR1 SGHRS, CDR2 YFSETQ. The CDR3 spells CASSLASLAVSDTQYF. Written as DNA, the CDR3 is TGCGCCAGCAGCTTGGCCTCACTAGCGGTTTCAGATACGCAGTATTTT.

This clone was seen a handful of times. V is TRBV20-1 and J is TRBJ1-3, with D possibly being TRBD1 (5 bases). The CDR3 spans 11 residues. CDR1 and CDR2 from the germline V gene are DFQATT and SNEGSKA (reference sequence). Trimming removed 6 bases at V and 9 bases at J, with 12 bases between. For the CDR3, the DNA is TGCAGTGCGAAGGTGCAGGGCACCATATATTTT. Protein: CSAKVQGTIYF.

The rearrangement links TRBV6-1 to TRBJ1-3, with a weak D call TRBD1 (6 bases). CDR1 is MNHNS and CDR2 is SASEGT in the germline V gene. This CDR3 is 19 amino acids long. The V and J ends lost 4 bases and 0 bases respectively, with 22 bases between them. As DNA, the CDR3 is TGTGCCAGCAGTGCCGGGACACGCTACATTACCAGCTCTGGAAACACCATATATTTT. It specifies CASSAGTRYITSSGNTIYF.

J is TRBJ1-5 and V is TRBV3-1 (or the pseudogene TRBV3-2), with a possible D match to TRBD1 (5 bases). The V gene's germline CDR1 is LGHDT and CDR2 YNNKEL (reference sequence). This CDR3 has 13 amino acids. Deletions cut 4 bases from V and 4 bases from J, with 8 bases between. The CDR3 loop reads CASSPDSNQPQHF. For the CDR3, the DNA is TGTGCCAGCAGCCCTGACAGTAATCAGCCCCAGCATTTT.

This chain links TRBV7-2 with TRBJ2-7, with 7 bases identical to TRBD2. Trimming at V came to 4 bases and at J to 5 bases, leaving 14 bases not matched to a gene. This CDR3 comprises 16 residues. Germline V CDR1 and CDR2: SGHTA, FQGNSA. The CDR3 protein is CASSSRAGLYAHEQYF. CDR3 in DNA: TGTGCCAGCAGCTCCCGGGCGGGACTATACGCCCACGAGCAGTACTTC.

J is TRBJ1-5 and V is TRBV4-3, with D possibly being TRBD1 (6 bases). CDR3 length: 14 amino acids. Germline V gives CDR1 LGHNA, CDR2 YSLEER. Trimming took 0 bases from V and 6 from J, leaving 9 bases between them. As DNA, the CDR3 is TGCGCCAGCAGCCAAGAGTTGGGGGCTCAGCCCCAGCATTTT. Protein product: CASSQELGAQPQHF.

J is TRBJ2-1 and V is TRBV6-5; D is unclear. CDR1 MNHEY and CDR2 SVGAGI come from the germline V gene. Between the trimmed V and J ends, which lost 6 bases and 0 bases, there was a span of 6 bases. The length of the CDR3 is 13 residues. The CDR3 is CASRVSSYNEQFF. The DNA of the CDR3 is TGTGCCAGCAGGGTTAGCTCCTACAATGAGCAGTTCTTC.

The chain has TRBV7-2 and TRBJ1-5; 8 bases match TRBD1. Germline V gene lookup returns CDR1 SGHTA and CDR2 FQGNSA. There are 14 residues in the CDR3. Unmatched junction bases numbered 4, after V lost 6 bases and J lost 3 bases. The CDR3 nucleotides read TGTGCCAGCAGTTCGGACAGGGACAATCAGCCCCAGCATTTT. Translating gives CASSSDRDNQPQHF.

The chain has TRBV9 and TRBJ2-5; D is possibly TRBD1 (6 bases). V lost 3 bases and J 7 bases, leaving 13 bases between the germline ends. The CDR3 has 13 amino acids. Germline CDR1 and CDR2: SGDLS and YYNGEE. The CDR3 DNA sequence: TGTGCCAGCAGCGCACCAGGCAGGGGGACCCAGTACTTC. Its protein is CASSAPGRGTQYF.